Listed here is a single T cell receptor beta chain. The data were obtained in a study of blood T cell repertoires in COVID-19. Across the study: Researchers got acute and convalescent COVID-19 samples from the United States, Italy and Spain. PBMCs, B-cell-depleted T cells, or T cells provided the cDNA or gDNA that made up the material.

Original handling: How many nucleated cells were present was estimated from reference gene primer amplification. Only in-frame clones appear in the TCRdb table, and some are missing; sequencing was by immunoSEQ multiplex PCR. For V, J and clone size, that table is used; D and trimming come from the DNA. The sample consists of about 70,000 clones, around nine tenths of them appearing once. The germline V gene encodes CDR1 SGDLS and CDR2 YYNGEE. Trimming pared 4 bases from V and 1 base from J, leaving 19 bases between. This CDR3 spans 17 amino acids. The TCR was taken from a woman aged 18-35 years with acute or convalescent COVID-19. The gene calls are TRBV9 and TRBJ2-3; D uncertain. Sequencing was done on a sample of peripheral blood. The chain's CDR3 is CASSPHEDRSGTDTQYF. The CDR3 DNA sequence: TGTGCCAGCAGCCCACACGAGGATAGGTCCGGCACAGATACGCAGTATTTT.